A selection of T cell receptor beta chains follows, all from one sample in a study of cytomegalovirus exposure and HLA in healthy donors. Assay used: immunoSEQ multiplex PCR; TCRdb lists only in-frame clones, some missing. The sample holds about 130,000 clones; about nine tenths are singletons and the top ten take about 1.4%. The sequencing sample was made of PBMCs. The receptors were gathered from a man under 40 in good health and CMV-seronegative. Each CDR3 is given with its conserved first and last residue. Each record gives: CDR3 length, D gene, V gene, CDR3 protein. D genes are given only for firm matches.

13	TRBD2	TRBV6-1	CASSGTSINEQFF
17	TRBD2	TRBV10-3	CAISDISGRANTGELFF
13	.	TRBV29-1	CSVDSPGTYEQYF
16	TRBD2	TRBV6-6	CASSSTSGSSYNEQFF
15	TRBD1	TRBV5-1	CASRETGTGSYEQYF
15	.	TRBV27	CASSLGRDPYNEQFF
16	.	TRBV10-1	CASSESKLGTRNEQYF
14	.	TRBV5-1	CASSLGLGGPEQYF
13	.	TRBV30	CAWTRDSNTEAFF
15	TRBD2	TRBV2	CASITGLAGYNEQFF
13	TRBD2	TRBV6-5	CASTTGGRETQYF
13	.	TRBV5-4	CASSAVEQGEQFF
14	TRBD1	TRBV10-1	CASSNTGGTTEAFF
14	TRBD1	TRBV6-4	CASSRQGSSTEAFF
13	TRBD2	TRBV30	CAWRTGGGDEQFF
14	TRBD1	TRBV4-3	CASSQGDSHNEQFF
15	TRBD1	TRBV19	CASSTPTVRTGEAFF
15	TRBD2	TRBV7-2	CASRPTSGSWYEQYF
13	.	TRBV25-1	CASNTGTYNEQFF
13	TRBD1	TRBV23-1	CASTRQGSTEAFF
18	TRBD1	TRBV5-6	CASSLGLGQKSSGNTIYF
16	TRBD2	TRBV4-1	CASSQDELAGGDTQYF